This T cell receptor beta chain was captured by sequencing in a study of beta chain features in type 1 diabetes. TCRB transcripts that were expressed got sequenced, as all of the isolated RNA had been reverse transcribed. The repertoire was sequenced with immunoSEQ multiplex PCR; TCRdb's copy has only in-frame clones and lacks some. The sample holds hundreds of thousands of clones; about 14% are singletons and the top ten take roughly 0.028%. CD4+ naive, central memory, regulatory and stem cell-like memory subsets were isolated by sorting on CD45RO/CCR7/CD25/CD127/CD95/CD27. The sequence was obtained from a woman in her forties in good health. Sequencing was carried out using naive CD4+ T cells from blood.

This chain's CDR3 is CASSLASQTYEQYF. In DNA form, the CDR3 reads TGTGCCAGCAGCTTAGCATCCCAGACCTACGAGCAGTACTTC. The V gene is TRBV11-2, the J gene TRBJ2-7, with unresolved D. Germline CDR1 SGHAT, CDR2 FQNNGV. CDR3 size: 14 residues. Trimming removed 1 base at V and 2 bases at J, with 9 bases between.